This TCR beta chain came from a study of control samples from healthy donors and cancer patients. V was clipped by 5 bases and J by 8 bases; unmatched bases: 12. The CDR3 is 16 residues long. From germline, CDR1 is LNHDA and CDR2 SQIVND (reference sequence). Some clones are missing from TCRdb's copy, which holds only in-frame ones; the method was immunoSEQ multiplex PCR. The top ten clones hold approximately 3.6% of a sample with 73,000 or so clones, less than 90% of them seen once. The TCR comes from a woman aged 50 to 60 in good health. Sequenced material: blood. The chain employs TRBV19 and TRBJ2-1, with 10 bases lining up with TRBD2. CDR3 coding DNA: TGTGCCAGTAGTTTTTCTAGCGGGAGAGTATTAGATGAGCAGTTCTTC. It specifies CASSFSSGRVLDEQFF. Drawing the rest from reference TRBV19 and TRBJ2-1, the complete variable domain is DGGITQSPKYLFRKEGQNVTLSCEQNLNHDAMYWYRQDPGQGLRLIYYSQIVNDFQKGDIAEGYSVSREKKESFPLTVTSAQKNPTAFYLCASSFSSGRVLDEQFFGPGTRLTVL.